This T cell receptor beta chain was profiled in a study of blood T cells in healthy people across ages. Next came a second PCR, run for about 7 to 12 cycles, which used a sample-barcoded 5' primer along with a J-beta primer mix. TCRdb re-analysed the 5' RACE reads in MiXCR, keeping a single row per CDR3 protein. The sample records fewer than 2 million distinct CDR3 sequences, about two fifths being singletons. This CDR3 comprises 14 residues. Germline CDR1 SEHNR, CDR2 FQNEAQ (reference sequence). The V gene lost 5 bases and the J gene lost 3 bases, with 14 bases spanning the gap. This chain uses TRBV7-9 with TRBJ2-7, with a tentative D call TRBD1 (5 bases). Specimen: blood. This TCR came from a human donor in good health. This chain's CDR3 is CASSLGNRRYEQYF. CDR3 DNA sequence: TGTGCCAGCAGCCTAGGGAACAGGCGCTACGAGCAGTACTTC.